This entry lists 2 T cell receptor beta chains sequenced from one sample in a study of blood T cells in healthy people across ages. A sample-barcoded 5' primer and a J-beta primer mix were used in a second PCR of roughly 7 to 12 cycles. A single record per CDR3 protein comes from TCRdb applying MiXCR to the 5' RACE reads. The sample has 600,000 to 900,000 distinct CDR3 sequences; roughly 24% are singletons. These records were also assigned to another study, of T cells of mothers and their children.

The sequenced sample consisted of blood. These receptors were taken from a boy aged 5 to 17 in good health.

V gene TRBV7-3 combines with J gene TRBJ1-1, with 10 bases identical to TRBD1. The J segment lost 1 base and the V segment lost 4 bases, leaving 6 bases of the junction unmatched. This CDR3 region has 16 residues. The germline V gene encodes CDR1 SGHTA and CDR2 FQGTGA. The CDR3 loop reads CASSSGTGVGNTEAFF. CDR3 bases: TGTGCCAGCAGCTCCGGGACAGGGGTGGGGAACACTGAAGCTTTCTTT. The full variable domain, completed using reference TRBV7-3 and TRBJ1-1, is GAGVSQTPSNKVTEKGKYVELRCDPISGHTALYWYRQSLGQGPEFLIYFQGTGAADDSGLPNDRFFAVRPEGSVSTLKIQRTERGDSAVYLCASSSGTGVGNTEAFFGQGTRLTVV.

This chain uses TRBV5-1 with TRBJ2-4, with 8 bases fitting TRBD2. CDR3 length: 14 residues. Germline CDR1 and CDR2: SGHRS and YFSETQ. V shed 3 bases and J 5 bases; nucleotides not matched to a gene: 4. For the CDR3, the DNA is TGCGCCAGCAGCTACCCGGGGGGGCAAAACATTCAGTACTTC. Translated: CASSYPGGQNIQYF.